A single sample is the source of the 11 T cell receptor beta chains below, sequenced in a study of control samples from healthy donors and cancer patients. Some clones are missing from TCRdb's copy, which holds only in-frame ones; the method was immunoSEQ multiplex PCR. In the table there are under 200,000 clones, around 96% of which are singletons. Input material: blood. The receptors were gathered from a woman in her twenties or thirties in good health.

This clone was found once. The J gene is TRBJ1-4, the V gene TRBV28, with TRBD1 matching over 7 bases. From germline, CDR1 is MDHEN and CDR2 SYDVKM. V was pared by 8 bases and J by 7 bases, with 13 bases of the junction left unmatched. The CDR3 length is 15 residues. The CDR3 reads CASETGNGVGEKLFF. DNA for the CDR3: TGTGCCAGCGAGACAGGGAATGGAGTTGGTGAAAAACTGTTTTTT.

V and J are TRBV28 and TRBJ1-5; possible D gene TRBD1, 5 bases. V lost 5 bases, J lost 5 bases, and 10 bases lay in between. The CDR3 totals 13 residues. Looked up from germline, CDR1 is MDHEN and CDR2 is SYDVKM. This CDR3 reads CASSRDRDQPQHF. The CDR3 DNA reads TGTGCCAGCAGTCGCGACAGAGATCAGCCCCAGCATTTT.

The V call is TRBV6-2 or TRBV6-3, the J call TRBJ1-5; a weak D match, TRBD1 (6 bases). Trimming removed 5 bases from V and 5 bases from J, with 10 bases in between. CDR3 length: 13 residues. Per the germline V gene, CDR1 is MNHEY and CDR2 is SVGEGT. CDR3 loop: CASSPNRDQPQHF. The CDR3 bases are TGTGCCAGCAGTCCAAACAGGGATCAGCCCCAGCATTTT.

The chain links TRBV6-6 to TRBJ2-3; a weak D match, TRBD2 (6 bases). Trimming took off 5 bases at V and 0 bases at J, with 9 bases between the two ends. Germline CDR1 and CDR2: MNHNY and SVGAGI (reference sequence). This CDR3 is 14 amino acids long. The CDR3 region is CASSTEGSTDTQYF. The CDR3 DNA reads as TGTGCCAGCAGTACGGAGGGTAGCACAGATACGCAGTATTTT.

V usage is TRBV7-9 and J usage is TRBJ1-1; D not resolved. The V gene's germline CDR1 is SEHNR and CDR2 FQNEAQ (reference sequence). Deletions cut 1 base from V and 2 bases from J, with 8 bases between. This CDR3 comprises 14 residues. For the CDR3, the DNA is TGTGCCAGCAGCTTAGGGGCCCTTAACACTGAAGCTTTCTTT. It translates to CASSLGALNTEAFF.

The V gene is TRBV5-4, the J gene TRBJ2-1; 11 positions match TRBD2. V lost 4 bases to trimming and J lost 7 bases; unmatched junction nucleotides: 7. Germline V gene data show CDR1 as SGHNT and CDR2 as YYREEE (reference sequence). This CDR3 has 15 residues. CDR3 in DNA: TGTGCCAGCAGCCCCGGGACTAGCGGACGAAATGAGCAGTTCTTC. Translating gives CASSPGTSGRNEQFF.

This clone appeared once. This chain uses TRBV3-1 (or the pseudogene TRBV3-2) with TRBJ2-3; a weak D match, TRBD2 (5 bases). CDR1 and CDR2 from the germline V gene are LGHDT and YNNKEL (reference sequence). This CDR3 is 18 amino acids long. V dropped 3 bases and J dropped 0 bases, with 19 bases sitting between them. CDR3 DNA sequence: TGTGCCAGCAGCCACTATTCTCATATGGGGAGTAGCACAGATACGCAGTATTTT. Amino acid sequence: CASSHYSHMGSSTDTQYF.

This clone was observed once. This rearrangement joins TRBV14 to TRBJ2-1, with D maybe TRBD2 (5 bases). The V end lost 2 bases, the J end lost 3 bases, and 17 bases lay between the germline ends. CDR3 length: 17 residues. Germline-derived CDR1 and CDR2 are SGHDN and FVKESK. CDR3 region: CASSQRWSGESYNEQFF. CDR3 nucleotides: TGTGCCAGCAGCCAAAGGTGGTCCGGGGAGAGCTACAATGAGCAGTTCTTC.

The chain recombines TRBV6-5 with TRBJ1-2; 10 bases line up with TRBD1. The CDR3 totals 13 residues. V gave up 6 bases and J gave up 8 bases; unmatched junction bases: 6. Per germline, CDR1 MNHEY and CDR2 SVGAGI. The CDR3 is CASRPTGGWGYTF. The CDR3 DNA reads TGTGCCAGCAGACCGACAGGGGGCTGGGGCTACACCTTC.

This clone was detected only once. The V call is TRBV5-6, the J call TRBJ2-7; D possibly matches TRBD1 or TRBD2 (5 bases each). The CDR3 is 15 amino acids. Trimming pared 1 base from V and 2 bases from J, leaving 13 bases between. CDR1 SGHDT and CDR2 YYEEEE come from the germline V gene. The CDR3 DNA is TGTGCCAGCAGCTTGCCCGGGACCCCAACCTACGAGCAGTACTTC. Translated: CASSLPGTPTYEQYF.

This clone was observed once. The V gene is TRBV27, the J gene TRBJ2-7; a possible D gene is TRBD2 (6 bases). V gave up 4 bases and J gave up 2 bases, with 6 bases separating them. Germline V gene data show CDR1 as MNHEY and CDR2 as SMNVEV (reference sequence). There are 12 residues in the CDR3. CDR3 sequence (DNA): TGTGCCAGCAGTTCGGGAGCCTACGAGCAGTACTTC. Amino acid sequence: CASSSGAYEQYF.